These 3 T cell receptor beta chains originate from one sample sequenced in a study of human T cells and chemical hapten exposure. Time point: pre-sensitization, week 0. Treatment here: therapeutic diphenylcyclopropenone sensitization with weekly scalp DPC. Using its own MiXCR run on the RACE reads, TCRdb lists one record per CDR3 protein. The sample has about 120,000 distinct CDR3 sequences, 13% seen once; the top ten hold 2.5% to 3%. This sample comprised whole blood, obtained in connection with sensitization to the hapten diphenylcyclopropenone (DPC). The receptors here all came from a woman between 18 and 30 years old with alopecia areata. Some clones in this sample may be carry-over from other donors' samples.

This clonotype was counted many times. The chain uses TRBV20-1 and TRBJ1-5, with D perhaps matching TRBD1 (5 bases). V was cut by 6 bases and J by 5 bases, with 14 bases left in between. In germline, CDR1 is DFQATT, CDR2 SNEGSKA (reference sequence). The CDR3 extends over 13 amino acids. CDR3 protein: CSASRDGYQPQHF. CDR3 coding DNA: TGCAGTGCCAGCCGGGACGGATATCAGCCCCAGCATTTT.

The gene calls are TRBV28 and TRBJ2-1; D may be TRBD1 or TRBD2 (6 bases each). This CDR3 has 14 residues. CDR1 is MDHEN, CDR2 SYDVKM, per germline. Trimming took off 8 bases at V and 0 bases at J, with 11 bases between the two ends. The CDR3 sequence: CASRTGASYNEQFF. The CDR3 bases are TGTGCCAGCCGGACGGGGGCCTCCTACAATGAGCAGTTCTTC.

Turning to this clonotype: A much larger clone lies a single base off, so this may be a read error. This sequence joins TRBV5-1 and TRBJ2-4, with 7 bases fitting TRBD2. Germline V gene data show CDR1 as SGHRS and CDR2 as YFSETQ. After removal of 4 bases from V and 7 bases from J, the junction contained 5 bases not matched to a gene. The CDR3 consists of 13 residues. Here the CDR3 reads CASSPGLVNIQYF. The CDR3 nucleotides are TGCGCCAGCAGCCCCGGACTAGTGAACATTCAGTACTTC.